The rows below give T cell receptor beta chains drawn from one sample of a study of early T cells in non-severe SARS-CoV-2 infection. TCRdb ran MiXCR on the 5' RACE reads and lists one entry per CDR3 protein. The sample lists about 42,000 distinct CDR3 sequences; approximately 5.9% were seen once. This specimen was whole blood, taken at baseline. The receptors shown here come from an adult who was a healthcare worker with PCR-confirmed SARS-CoV-2 infection or an uninfected control (not recorded which). Each CDR3 is given with its conserved first and last residue. The D gene is left open where the match is weak. Clone size is not always given. Where it is, it says once, few, many or a class for expanded clones.

J: TRBJ1-5; size: NA; V: TRBV19; D: TRBD1; CDR3: CASSIKDRQGNQPQHF; DNA: TGTGCCAGTAGTATAAAGGACCGACAGGGTAATCAGCCCCAGCATTTT
J: TRBJ1-4; size: NA; V: TRBV28; D: NA; CDR3: CASSSYSQLDEKLFF; DNA: TGTGCCAGCAGTTCCTACAGCCAGCTAGATGAAAAACTGTTTTTT
J: TRBJ2-3; size: NA; V: TRBV3-1; D: NA; CDR3: CASSHTGLTDTQYF; DNA: TGTGCCAGCAGTCACACTGGGTTAACAGATACGCAGTATTTT
J: TRBJ1-1; size: many; V: TRBV7-8; D: NA; CDR3: CASSQQGLTEAFF; DNA: TGTGCCAGCAGCCAACAGGGTCTCACTGAAGCTTTCTTT
J: TRBJ2-5; size: few; V: TRBV28; D: NA; CDR3: CASSFSPQGGVPETQYF; DNA: TGTGCCAGCAGTTTCTCGCCGCAGGGTGGGGTCCCAGAGACCCAGTACTTC
J: TRBJ1-5; size: many; V: TRBV19; D: NA; CDR3: CASSISNSNQPQHF; DNA: TGTGCCAGTAGTATATCAAATAGCAATCAGCCCCAGCATTTT
J: TRBJ1-6; size: NA; V: TRBV20-1; D: NA; CDR3: CSARDLSRINSPLHF; DNA: TGCAGTGCTAGAGATCTCTCACGGATTAATTCACCCCTCCACTTT
J: TRBJ1-6; size: many; V: TRBV9; D: NA; CDR3: CASSVGGSPLHF; DNA: TGTGCCAGCAGCGTAGGGGGTTCACCCCTCCACTTT
J: TRBJ2-1; size: few; V: TRBV11-3; D: NA; CDR3: CASSTASGGRTHNEQFF; DNA: TGTGCCAGCAGCACCGCCTCTGGGGGACGGACTCACAATGAGCAGTTCTTC
J: TRBJ2-1; size: NA; V: TRBV20-1; D: TRBD2; CDR3: CSAHPIRGVYNEQFF; DNA: TGCAGTGCCCACCCGATACGGGGGGTCTACAATGAGCAGTTCTTC
J: TRBJ1-5; size: few; V: TRBV6-6; D: NA; CDR3: CASSEQLQPQHF; DNA: TGTGCCAGCAGTGAACAGCTTCAGCCCCAGCATTTT
J: TRBJ2-7; size: many; V: TRBV6-6; D: NA; CDR3: CASSYGQLVYF; DNA: TGTGCCAGCAGTTACGGACAGTTGGTGTACTTC
J: TRBJ1-5; size: NA; V: TRBV30; D: NA; CDR3: CAWSSPRDQPQHF; DNA: TGTGCCTGGAGCTCTCCACGGGATCAGCCCCAGCATTTT
J: TRBJ2-3; size: many; V: TRBV28; D: NA; CDR3: CASSPHGGTDTQYF; DNA: TGTGCCAGCAGTCCACACGGCGGCACAGATACGCAGTATTTT
J: TRBJ2-3; size: many; V: TRBV5-4; D: NA; CDR3: CASSLGQTSTDTQYF; DNA: TGTGCCAGCAGCTTAGGACAGACGAGCACAGATACGCAGTATTTT
J: TRBJ1-3; size: many; V: TRBV12-3/TRBV12-4; D: NA; CDR3: CASNQQGLSGNTIYF; DNA: TGTGCCAGCAACCAACAGGGACTCTCTGGAAACACCATATATTTT
J: TRBJ2-7; size: few; V: TRBV5-1; D: TRBD2; CDR3: CASSWTSGGYSSYEQYF; DNA: TGCGCCAGCAGCTGGACTAGCGGGGGGTATTCCTCCTACGAGCAGTACTTC
J: TRBJ1-6; size: many; V: TRBV7-9; D: NA; CDR3: CASSLGAGSGNSPLHF; DNA: TGTGCCAGCAGCTTAGGTGCGGGTTCGGGGAATTCACCCCTCCACTTT
J: TRBJ1-2; size: few; V: TRBV12-3/TRBV12-4; D: NA; CDR3: CASSLGQYGYTF; DNA: TGTGCCAGCAGTTTGGGGCAGTATGGCTACACCTTC
J: TRBJ1-6; size: many; V: TRBV20-1; D: NA; CDR3: CSARDRRDSPLHF; DNA: TGCAGTGCTAGAGATCGGAGGGATTCACCCCTCCACTTT
J: TRBJ2-4; size: many; V: TRBV18; D: TRBD2; CDR3: CASSPTSGVIQYF; DNA: TGTGCCAGCTCACCGACTAGCGGGGTCATTCAGTACTTC
J: TRBJ2-1; size: few; V: TRBV7-8; D: NA; CDR3: CASSKGQYNEQFF; DNA: TGTGCCAGCAGTAAAGGACAGTACAATGAGCAGTTCTTC
J: TRBJ1-3; size: many; V: TRBV29-1; D: NA; CDR3: CSVDAAGNTIYF; DNA: TGCAGCGTTGACGCAGCTGGAAACACCATATATTTT
J: TRBJ1-5; size: many; V: TRBV5-4; D: TRBD1; CDR3: CASSSDRGGSQPQHF; DNA: TGTGCCAGCAGCTCGGACAGGGGGGGGTCTCAGCCCCAGCATTTT
J: TRBJ1-2; size: many; V: TRBV20-1; D: NA; CDR3: CSAPWGGFDHYGYTF; DNA: TGCAGTGCTCCCTGGGGGGGGTTTGATCATTATGGCTACACCTTC
J: TRBJ2-1; size: few; V: TRBV18; D: TRBD1; CDR3: CASSPLDRPYNEQFF; DNA: TGTGCCAGCTCACCACTGGACAGGCCGTACAATGAGCAGTTCTTC
J: TRBJ2-7; size: few; V: TRBV5-6; D: NA; CDR3: CASSLGRALSYEQYF; DNA: TGTGCCAGCAGCTTGGGCAGAGCCCTATCCTACGAGCAGTACTTC
J: TRBJ2-7; size: many; V: TRBV7-2; D: NA; CDR3: CASSLGRSYEQYF; DNA: TGTGCCAGCAGCTTAGGACGCTCCTACGAGCAGTACTTC
J: TRBJ2-5; size: many; V: TRBV7-6; D: NA; CDR3: CASSLVGTGETQYF; DNA: TGTGCCAGCAGCTTAGTAGGGACCGGGGAGACCCAGTACTTC
J: TRBJ2-5; size: many; V: TRBV3-1; D: NA; CDR3: CASSQVARPETQYF; DNA: TGTGCCAGCAGCCAAGTCGCTAGACCAGAGACCCAGTACTTC
J: TRBJ2-7; size: few; V: TRBV6-5; D: NA; CDR3: CASSYSRIGAYEQYF; DNA: TGTGCCAGCAGTTACTCGAGGATAGGTGCCTACGAGCAGTACTTC
J: TRBJ2-3; size: few; V: TRBV6-5; D: TRBD2; CDR3: CASSLRRGGTDTQYF; DNA: TGTGCCAGCAGCTTACGGCGGGGGGGAACAGATACGCAGTATTTT
J: TRBJ2-1; size: few; V: TRBV12-3/TRBV12-4; D: TRBD2; CDR3: CASSSPGTSGKEQFF; DNA: TGTGCCAGCAGTTCTCCCGGGACTAGCGGGAAGGAGCAGTTCTTC
J: TRBJ2-3; size: many; V: TRBV20-1; D: NA; CDR3: CSARNFRVSTDTQYF; DNA: TGCAGTGCTAGAAATTTCAGGGTTAGCACAGATACGCAGTATTTT
J: TRBJ2-3; size: NA; V: TRBV30; D: TRBD1; CDR3: CAWSVLGQGPDTQYF; DNA: TGTGCCTGGAGTGTACTTGGACAGGGCCCAGATACGCAGTATTTT
J: TRBJ2-5; size: few; V: TRBV10-3; D: NA; CDR3: CAIRGVTEETQYF; DNA: TGTGCCATCAGGGGGGTAACTGAAGAGACCCAGTACTTC
J: TRBJ1-5; size: once; V: TRBV7-2; D: NA; CDR3: CASSLAGGWTNHPQHF; DNA: TGTGCCAGCAGCTTAGCGGGAGGGTGGACGAATCACCCCCAGCATTTT
J: TRBJ2-1; size: many; V: TRBV4-3; D: NA; CDR3: CASSQAGQYNEQFF; DNA: TGCGCCAGCAGCCAAGCAGGGCAGTACAATGAGCAGTTCTTC
J: TRBJ1-6; size: many; V: TRBV28; D: NA; CDR3: CASSLPGRAYNSPLHF; DNA: TGTGCCAGCAGTTTACCCGGACGCGCTTATAATTCACCCCTCCACTTT
J: TRBJ2-7; size: NA; V: TRBV9; D: TRBD2; CDR3: CASSEGTSPEQYF; DNA: TGTGCCAGCAGCGAGGGGACTAGTCCCGAGCAGTACTTC
J: TRBJ2-2; size: many; V: TRBV6-2/TRBV6-3; D: TRBD2; CDR3: CASRTSGGYTGELFF; DNA: TGTGCCAGCAGAACTAGCGGGGGGTACACCGGGGAGCTGTTTTTT
J: TRBJ1-5; size: medium-sized; V: TRBV20-1; D: NA; CDR3: CSARRGSADQPQHF; DNA: TGCAGTGCTAGACGGGGTTCTGCCGATCAGCCCCAGCATTTT